This TCR beta chain was documented in a study of OX40 agonist ivuxolimab in advanced cancers. V was clipped by 1 base and J by 9 bases; unmatched bases: 5. Germline V gene sequence: CDR1 SGHNT, CDR2 YENEEA. The CDR3 covers 16 residues. This table comes from immunoSEQ multiplex PCR, and its TCRdb copy is limited to in-frame clones, with some not included. This table has approximately 29,000 clones, 80% to 85% appearing once. This clonotype was obtained from an adult with an advanced solid tumor such as melanoma, head and neck, liver or kidney cancer. The rearrangement links TRBV11-3 to TRBJ2-1; 14 nucleotides line up with TRBD2. The sequenced sample was CD4+ or CD8+ T cells sorted from blood, obtained in a trial of the OX40 agonist ivuxolimab. The CDR3 DNA reads TGTGCCAGCAGCTTAGCACGGGGACTAGCGGGAGTTGAGCAGTTCTTC. Protein sequence: CASSLARGLAGVEQFF.